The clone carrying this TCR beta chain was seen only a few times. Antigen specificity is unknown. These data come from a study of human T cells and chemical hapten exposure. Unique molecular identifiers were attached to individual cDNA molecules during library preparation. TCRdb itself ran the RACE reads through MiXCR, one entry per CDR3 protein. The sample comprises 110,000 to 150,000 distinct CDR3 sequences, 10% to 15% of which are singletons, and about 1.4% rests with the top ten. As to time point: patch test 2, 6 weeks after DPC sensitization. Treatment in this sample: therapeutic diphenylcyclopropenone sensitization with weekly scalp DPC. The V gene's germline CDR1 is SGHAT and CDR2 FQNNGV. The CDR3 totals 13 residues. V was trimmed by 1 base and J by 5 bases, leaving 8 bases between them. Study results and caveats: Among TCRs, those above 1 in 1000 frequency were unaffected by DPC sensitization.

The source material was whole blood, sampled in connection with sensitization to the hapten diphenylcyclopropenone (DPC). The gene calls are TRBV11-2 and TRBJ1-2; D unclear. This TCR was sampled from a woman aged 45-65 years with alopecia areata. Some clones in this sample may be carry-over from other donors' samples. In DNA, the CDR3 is TGTGCCAGCAGCTTAGTGTTGGGATATGGCTACACCTTC. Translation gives CASSLVLGYGYTF.